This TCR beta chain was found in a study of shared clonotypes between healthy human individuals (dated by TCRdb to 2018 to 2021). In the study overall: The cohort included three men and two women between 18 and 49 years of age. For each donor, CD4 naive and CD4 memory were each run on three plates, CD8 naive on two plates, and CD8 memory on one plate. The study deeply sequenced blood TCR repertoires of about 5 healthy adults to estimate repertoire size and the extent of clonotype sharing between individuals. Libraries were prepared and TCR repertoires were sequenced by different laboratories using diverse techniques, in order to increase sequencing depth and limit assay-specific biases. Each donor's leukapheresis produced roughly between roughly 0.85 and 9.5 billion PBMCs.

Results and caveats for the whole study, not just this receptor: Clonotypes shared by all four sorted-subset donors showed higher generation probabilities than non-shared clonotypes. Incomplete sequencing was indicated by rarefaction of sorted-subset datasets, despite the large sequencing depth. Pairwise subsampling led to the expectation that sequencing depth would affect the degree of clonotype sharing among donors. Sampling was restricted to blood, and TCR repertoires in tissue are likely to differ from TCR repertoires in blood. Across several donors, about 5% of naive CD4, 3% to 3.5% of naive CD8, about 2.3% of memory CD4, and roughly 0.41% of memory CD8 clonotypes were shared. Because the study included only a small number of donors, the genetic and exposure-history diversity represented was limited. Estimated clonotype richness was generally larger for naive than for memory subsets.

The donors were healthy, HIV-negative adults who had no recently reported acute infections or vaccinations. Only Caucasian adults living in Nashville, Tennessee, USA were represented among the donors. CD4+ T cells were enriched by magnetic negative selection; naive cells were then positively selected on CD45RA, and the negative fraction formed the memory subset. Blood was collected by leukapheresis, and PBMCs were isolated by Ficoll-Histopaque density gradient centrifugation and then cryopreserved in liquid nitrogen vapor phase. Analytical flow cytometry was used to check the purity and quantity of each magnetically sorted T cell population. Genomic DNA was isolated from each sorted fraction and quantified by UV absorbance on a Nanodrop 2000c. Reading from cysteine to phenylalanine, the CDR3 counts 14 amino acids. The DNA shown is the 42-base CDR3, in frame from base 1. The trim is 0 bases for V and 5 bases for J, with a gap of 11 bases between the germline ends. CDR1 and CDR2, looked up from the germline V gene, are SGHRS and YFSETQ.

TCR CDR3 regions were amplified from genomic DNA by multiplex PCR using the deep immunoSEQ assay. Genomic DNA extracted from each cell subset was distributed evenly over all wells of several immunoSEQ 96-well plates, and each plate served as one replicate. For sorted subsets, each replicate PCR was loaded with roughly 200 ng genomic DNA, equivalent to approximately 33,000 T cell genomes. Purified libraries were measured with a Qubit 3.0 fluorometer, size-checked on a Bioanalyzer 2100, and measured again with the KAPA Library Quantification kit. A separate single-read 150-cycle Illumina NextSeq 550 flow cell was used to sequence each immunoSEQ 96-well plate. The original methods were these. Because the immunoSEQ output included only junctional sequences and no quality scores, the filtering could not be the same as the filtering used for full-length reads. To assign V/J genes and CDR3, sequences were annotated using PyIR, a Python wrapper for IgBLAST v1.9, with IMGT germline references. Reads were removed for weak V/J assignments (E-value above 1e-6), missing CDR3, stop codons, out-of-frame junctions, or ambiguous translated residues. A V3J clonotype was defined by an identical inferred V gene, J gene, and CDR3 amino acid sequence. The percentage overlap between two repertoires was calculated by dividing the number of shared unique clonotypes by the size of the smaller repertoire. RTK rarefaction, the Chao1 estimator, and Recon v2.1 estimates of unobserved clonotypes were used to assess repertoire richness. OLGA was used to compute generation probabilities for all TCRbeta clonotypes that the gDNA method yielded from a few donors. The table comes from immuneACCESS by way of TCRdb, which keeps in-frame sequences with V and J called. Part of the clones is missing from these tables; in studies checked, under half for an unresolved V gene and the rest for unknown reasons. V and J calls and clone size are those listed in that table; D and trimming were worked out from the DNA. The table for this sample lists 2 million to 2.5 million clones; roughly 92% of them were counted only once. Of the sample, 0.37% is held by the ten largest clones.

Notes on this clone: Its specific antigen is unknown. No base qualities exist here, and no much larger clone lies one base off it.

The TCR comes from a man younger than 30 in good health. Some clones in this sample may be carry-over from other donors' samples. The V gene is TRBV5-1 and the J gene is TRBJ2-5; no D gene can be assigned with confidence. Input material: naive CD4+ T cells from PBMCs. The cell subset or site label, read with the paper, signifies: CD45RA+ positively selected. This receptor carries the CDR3 CASSLGGLPETQYF. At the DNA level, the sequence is TGCGCCAGCAGCTTGGGTGGGCTTCCGGAGACCCAGTACTTC.